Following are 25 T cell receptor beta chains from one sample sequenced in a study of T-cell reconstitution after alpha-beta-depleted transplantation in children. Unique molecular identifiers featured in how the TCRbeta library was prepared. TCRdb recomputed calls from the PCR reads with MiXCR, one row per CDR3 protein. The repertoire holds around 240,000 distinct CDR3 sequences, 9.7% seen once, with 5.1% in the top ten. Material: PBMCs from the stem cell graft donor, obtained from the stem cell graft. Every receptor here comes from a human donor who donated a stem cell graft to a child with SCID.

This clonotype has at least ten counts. CDR3 protein: CASSSPRGRTEAFF. The CDR3 region has the DNA TGTGCCAGCAGCTCCCCCCGGGGGCGCACTGAAGCTTTCTTT. V and J are TRBV5-5 and TRBJ1-1, with a tentative D call TRBD1 (6 bases). This CDR3 has 14 amino acids. Trimming took 3 bases from V and 4 from J, leaving 13 bases between them. Germline V lookup: CDR1 SGHKS, CDR2 YYEKEE (reference sequence).

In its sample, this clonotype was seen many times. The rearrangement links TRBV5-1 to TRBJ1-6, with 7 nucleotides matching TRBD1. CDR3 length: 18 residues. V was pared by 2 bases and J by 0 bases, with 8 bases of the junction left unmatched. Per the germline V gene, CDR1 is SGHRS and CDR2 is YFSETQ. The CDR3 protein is CASSLQGTKSSYNSPLHF. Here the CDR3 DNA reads TGCGCCAGCAGCTTACAGGGGACTAAAAGCTCCTATAATTCACCCCTCCACTTT.

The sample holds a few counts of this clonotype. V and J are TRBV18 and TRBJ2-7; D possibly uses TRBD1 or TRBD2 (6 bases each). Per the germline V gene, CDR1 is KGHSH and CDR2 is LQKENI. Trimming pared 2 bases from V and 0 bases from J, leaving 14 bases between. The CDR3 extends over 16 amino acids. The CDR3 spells CASSPFEWGASYEQYF. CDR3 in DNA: TGTGCCAGCTCACCATTCGAGTGGGGGGCCTCCTACGAGCAGTACTTC.

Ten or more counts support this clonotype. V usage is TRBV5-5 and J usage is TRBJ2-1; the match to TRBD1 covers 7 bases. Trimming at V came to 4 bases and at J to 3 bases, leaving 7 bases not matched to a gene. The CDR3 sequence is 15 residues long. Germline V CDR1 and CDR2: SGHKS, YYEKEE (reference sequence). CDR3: CASSPTGLYYNEQFF. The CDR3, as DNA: TGTGCCAGCAGCCCGACAGGGTTATACTACAATGAGCAGTTCTTC. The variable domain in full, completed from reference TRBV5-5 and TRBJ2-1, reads DAGVTQSPTHLIKTRGQQVTLRCSPISGHKSVSWYQQVLGQGPQFIFQYYEKEERGRGNFPDRFSARQFPNYSSELNVNALLLGDSALYLCASSPTGLYYNEQFFGPGTRLTVL.

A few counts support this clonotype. The CDR3 region has the DNA TGCAGTGCTAGAGATACAGGTCATAGCAATCAGCCCCAGCATTTT. Translation: CSARDTGHSNQPQHF. The rearrangement joins TRBV20-1 to TRBJ1-5; a weak D match, TRBD1 (5 bases). This CDR3 has 15 residues. Trimming stripped 0 bases from V and 0 bases from J, with 9 bases between. Germline V gene lookup returns CDR1 DFQATT and CDR2 SNEGSKA (reference sequence).

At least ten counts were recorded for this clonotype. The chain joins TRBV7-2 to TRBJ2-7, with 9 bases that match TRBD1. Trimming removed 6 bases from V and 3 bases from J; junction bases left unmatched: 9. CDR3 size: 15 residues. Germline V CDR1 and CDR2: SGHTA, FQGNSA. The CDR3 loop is CASSTPGQGIYEQYF. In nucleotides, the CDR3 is TGTGCCAGCAGTACCCCCGGACAGGGGATCTACGAGCAGTACTTC. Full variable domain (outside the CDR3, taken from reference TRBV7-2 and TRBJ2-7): GAGVSQSPSNKVTEKGKDVELRCDPISGHTALYWYRQSLGQGLEFLIYFQGNSAPDKSGLPSDRFSAERTGGSVSTLTIQRTQQEDSAVYLCASSTPGQGIYEQYFGPGTRLTVT.

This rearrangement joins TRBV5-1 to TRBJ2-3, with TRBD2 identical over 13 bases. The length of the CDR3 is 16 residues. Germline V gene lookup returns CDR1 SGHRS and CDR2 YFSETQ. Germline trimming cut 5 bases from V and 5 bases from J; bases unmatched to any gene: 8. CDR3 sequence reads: CASSPGLAGFRDTQYF. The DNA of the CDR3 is TGCGCCAGCAGTCCGGGACTAGCGGGGTTCAGAGATACGCAGTATTTT.

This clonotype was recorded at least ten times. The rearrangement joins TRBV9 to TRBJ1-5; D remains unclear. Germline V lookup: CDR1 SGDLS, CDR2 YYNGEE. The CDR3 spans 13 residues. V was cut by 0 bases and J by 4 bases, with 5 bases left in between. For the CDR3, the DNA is TGTGCCAGCAGCGTAGCAGGTAATCAGCCCCAGCATTTT. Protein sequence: CASSVAGNQPQHF.

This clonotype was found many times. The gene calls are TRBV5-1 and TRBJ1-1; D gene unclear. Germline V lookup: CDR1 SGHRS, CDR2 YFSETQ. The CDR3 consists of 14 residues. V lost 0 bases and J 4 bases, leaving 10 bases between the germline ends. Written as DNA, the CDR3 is TGCGCCAGCAGCTTGGTCGCGGCGGGCACTGAAGCTTTCTTT. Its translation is CASSLVAAGTEAFF.

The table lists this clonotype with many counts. The CDR3 sequence is CASSFDGGNTEAFF. CDR3 bases: TGCGCCAGCAGCTTTGACGGCGGGAACACTGAAGCTTTCTTT. This chain connects TRBV5-1 to TRBJ1-1; unclear D gene. V was trimmed by 2 bases and J by 1 base, leaving 9 bases between them. CDR3 length: 14 residues. CDR1 SGHRS and CDR2 YFSETQ come from the germline V gene.

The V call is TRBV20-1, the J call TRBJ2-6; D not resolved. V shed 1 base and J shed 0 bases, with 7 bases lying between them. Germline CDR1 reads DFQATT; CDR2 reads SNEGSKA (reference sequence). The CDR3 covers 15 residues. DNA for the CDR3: TGCAGTGCTAGAGGATTGTCCTCTGGGGCCAACGTCCTGACTTTC. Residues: CSARGLSSGANVLTF.

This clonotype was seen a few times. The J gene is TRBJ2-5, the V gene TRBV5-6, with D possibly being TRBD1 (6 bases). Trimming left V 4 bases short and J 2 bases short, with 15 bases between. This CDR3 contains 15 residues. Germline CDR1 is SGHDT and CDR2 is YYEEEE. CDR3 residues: CASSRRRQGQETQYF. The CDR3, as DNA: TGTGCCAGCAGCCGTCGCCGTCAGGGGCAAGAGACCCAGTACTTC.

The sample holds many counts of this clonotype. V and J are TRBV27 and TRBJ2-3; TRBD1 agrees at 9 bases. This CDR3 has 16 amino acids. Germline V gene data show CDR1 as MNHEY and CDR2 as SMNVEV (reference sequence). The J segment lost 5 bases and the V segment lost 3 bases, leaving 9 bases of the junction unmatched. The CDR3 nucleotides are TGTGCCAGCAGTTTGCGTGGGACAGGGCTTGGAGATACGCAGTATTTT. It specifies CASSLRGTGLGDTQYF.

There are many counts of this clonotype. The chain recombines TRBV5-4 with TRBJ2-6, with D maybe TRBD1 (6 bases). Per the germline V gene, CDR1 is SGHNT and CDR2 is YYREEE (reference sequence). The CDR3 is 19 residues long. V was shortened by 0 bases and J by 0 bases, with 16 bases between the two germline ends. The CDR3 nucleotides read TGTGCCAGCAGCTTGGCTGGACAGAAATATCCCTCTGGGGCCAACGTCCTGACTTTC. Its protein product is CASSLAGQKYPSGANVLTF.

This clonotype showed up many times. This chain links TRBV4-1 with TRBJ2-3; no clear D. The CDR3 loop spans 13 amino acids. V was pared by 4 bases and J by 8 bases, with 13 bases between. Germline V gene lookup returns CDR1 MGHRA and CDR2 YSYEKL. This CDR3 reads CASSRLLKGTQYF. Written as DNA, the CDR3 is TGCGCCAGCAGCCGCCTTCTGAAGGGTACGCAGTATTTT.

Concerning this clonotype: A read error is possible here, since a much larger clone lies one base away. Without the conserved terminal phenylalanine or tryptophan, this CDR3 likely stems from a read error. CDR3 nucleotides: TGTGCCAGCAGCTTGTCGAGGGAAGGCAATCAGCCCCAGCATTAT. As protein: CASSLSREGNQPQHY. The gene calls are TRBV5-6 and TRBJ1-5; D call uncertain. The CDR3 has 15 amino acids. V lost 1 base and J 2 bases, leaving 10 bases between the germline ends. Germline V gene data show CDR1 as SGHDT and CDR2 as YYEEEE.

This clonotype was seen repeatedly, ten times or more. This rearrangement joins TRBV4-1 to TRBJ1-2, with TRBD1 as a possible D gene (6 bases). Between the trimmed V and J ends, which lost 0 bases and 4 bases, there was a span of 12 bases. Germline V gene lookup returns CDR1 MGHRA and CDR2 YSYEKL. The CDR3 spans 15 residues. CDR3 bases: TGCGCCAGCAGCCAAGAACCGGGGGCCGGCTATGGCTACACCTTC. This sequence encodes CASSQEPGAGYGYTF.

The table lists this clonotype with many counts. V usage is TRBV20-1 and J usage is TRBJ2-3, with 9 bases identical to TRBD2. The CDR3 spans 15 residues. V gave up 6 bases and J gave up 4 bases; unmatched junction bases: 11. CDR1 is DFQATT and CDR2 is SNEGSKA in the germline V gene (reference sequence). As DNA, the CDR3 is TGCAGTGCCTCCATTTTTGGCGGGGGGGCAGATACGCAGTATTTT. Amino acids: CSASIFGGGADTQYF.

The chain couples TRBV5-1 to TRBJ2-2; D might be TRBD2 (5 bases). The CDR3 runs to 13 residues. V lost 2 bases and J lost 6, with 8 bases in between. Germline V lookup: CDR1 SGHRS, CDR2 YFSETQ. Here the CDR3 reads CASSFSESGELFF. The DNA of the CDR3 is TGCGCCAGCAGCTTTAGCGAGTCCGGGGAGCTGTTTTTT.

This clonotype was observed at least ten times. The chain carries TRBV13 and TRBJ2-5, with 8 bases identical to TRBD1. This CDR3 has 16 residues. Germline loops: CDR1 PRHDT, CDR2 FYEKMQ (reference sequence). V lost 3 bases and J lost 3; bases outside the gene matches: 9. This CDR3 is CASSLIGQGGEETQYF. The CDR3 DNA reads TGTGCCAGCAGCTTGATTGGACAGGGCGGTGAAGAGACCCAGTACTTC. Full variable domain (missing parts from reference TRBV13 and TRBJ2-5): AAGVIQSPRHLIKEKRETATLKCYPIPRHDTVYWYQQGPGQDPQFLISFYEKMQSDKGSIPDRFSAQQFSDYHSELNMSSLELGDSALYFCASSLIGQGGEETQYFGPGTRLLVL.

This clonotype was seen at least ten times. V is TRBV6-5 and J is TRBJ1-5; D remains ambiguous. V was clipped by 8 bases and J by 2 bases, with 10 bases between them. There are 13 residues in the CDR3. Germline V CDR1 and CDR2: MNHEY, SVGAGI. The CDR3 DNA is TGTGCCAGCGGTAGGGAACGCAATCAGCCCCAGCATTTT. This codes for CASGRERNQPQHF.

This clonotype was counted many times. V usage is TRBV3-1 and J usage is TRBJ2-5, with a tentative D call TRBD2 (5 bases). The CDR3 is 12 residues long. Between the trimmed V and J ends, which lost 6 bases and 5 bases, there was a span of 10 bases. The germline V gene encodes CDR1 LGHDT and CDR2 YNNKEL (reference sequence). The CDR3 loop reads CASSGWEETQYF. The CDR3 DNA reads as TGTGCCAGCAGTGGTTGGGAGGAGACCCAGTACTTC.

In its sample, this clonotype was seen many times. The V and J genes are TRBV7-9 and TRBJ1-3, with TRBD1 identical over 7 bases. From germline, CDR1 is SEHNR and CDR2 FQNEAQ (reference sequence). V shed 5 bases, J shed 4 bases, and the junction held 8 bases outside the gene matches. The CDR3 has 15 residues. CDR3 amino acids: CASSPGTEGGNTIYF. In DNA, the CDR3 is TGTGCCAGCAGCCCGGGGACAGAAGGGGGAAACACCATATATTTT.

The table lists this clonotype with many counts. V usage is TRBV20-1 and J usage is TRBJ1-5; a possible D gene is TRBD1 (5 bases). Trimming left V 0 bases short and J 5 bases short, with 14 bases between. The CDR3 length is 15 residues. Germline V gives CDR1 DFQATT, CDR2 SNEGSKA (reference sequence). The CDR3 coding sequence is TGCAGTGCTAGAGATGGTCTGGGCAGGGATCAGCCCCAGCATTTT. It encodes CSARDGLGRDQPQHF.

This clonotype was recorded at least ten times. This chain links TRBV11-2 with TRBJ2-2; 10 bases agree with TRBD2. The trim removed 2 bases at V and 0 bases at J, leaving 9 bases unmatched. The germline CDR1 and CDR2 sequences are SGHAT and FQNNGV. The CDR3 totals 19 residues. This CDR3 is CASSLKREGDSANTGELFF. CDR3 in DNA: TGTGCCAGCAGCTTAAAGCGGGAGGGGGACAGCGCGAACACCGGGGAGCTGTTTTTT.